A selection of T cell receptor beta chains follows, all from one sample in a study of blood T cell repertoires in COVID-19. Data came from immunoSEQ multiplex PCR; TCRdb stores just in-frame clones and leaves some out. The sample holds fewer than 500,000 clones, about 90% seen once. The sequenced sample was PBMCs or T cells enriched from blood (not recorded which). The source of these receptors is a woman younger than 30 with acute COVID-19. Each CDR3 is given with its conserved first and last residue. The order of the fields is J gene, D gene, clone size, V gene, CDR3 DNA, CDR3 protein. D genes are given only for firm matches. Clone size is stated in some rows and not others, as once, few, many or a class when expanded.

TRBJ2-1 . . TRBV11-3 TGTGCCAGCAGCCACCTTAGCTCCGACAATGAGCAGTTCTTC CASSHLSSDNEQFF
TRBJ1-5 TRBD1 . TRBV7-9 TGTGCCAGCAGCCAGGGGGCCAATCAGCCCCAGCATTTT CASSQGANQPQHF
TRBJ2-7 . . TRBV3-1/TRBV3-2 TGTGCCAGCAGCCAAGTATTAGAGTCCGAGCAGTACTTC CASSQVLESEQYF
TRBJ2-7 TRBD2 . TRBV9 TGTGCCAGCAGCCCATTACTAGCGGGAGGGTACGAGCAGTACTTC CASSPLLAGGYEQYF
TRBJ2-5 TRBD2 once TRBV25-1 TGTGCCAGTCAGACTAGCGGGGGGGTGGTGACCCAGTACTTC CASQTSGGVVTQYF
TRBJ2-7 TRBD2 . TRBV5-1 TGCGCCAGCAGCCCCCTTGGGGGAGGGGACTCCTACGAGCAGTACTTC CASSPLGGGDSYEQYF
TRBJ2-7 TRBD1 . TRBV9 TGTGCCAGCAGCGTAGTGGGAAGTCCTAAAGGGACAGGAGATGATTACGAGCAGTACTTC CASSVVGSPKGTGDDYEQYF
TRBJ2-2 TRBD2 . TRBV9 TGTGCCAGCAGCGTAGCCCAGCGGGGGGGCGAGCAAGGGGAGCTGTTTTTT CASSVAQRGGEQGELFF
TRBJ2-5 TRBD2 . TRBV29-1 TGCAGCGTTGGGGCTAGCGGGGTCCAAGAGACCCAGTACTTC CSVGASGVQETQYF
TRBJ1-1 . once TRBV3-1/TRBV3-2 TGTGCCAGCAGCCATCAGGGTTCGAACACTGAAGCTTTCTTT CASSHQGSNTEAFF
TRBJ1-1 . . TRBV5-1 TGCGCCAGCACCCCCTCGGGGGGCACTGAAGCTTTCTTT CASTPSGGTEAFF
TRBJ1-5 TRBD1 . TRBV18 TGTGCCAGCTCACAGGACAGGGGGAATCAGCCCCAGCATTTT CASSQDRGNQPQHF
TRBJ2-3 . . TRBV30 TGTGCCTGGAGTGGGACAGATTCTAGCACAGATACGCAGTATTTT CAWSGTDSSTDTQYF
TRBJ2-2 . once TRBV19 TGTGCCAGTAGTATCATCCGACTTCGCCCCGGGGAGCTGTTTTTT CASSIIRLRPGELFF
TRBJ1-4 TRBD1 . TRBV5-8 TGTGCCAGCAGCCAAGGACAGGGACGGGAAAAACTGTTTTTT CASSQGQGREKLFF
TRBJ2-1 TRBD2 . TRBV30 TGTGCCTGGAGTGTAACTAGCGGGAGGAGTATTGAGCAGTTCTTC CAWSVTSGRSIEQFF
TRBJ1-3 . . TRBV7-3 TGTGCCAGCAGCGCCGCAGGTGGCTCTGGAAACACCATATATTTT CASSAAGGSGNTIYF
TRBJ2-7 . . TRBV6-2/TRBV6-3 TGTGCCAGCAGTTACTCTAAGACTATCCCCGCCTACGAGCAGTACTTC CASSYSKTIPAYEQYF
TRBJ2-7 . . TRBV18 TGTGCCAGCTCACAGGGACTGAATCTTTACGAGCAGTACTTC CASSQGLNLYEQYF
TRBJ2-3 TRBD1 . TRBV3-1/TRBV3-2 TGTGCCAGCAGCCAAGGTCGGGTGGGACAGGGATCAGATACGCAGTATTTT CASSQGRVGQGSDTQYF
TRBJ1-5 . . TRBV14 TGTGCCAGCAGCCAAGATATCGAGCAGCCCCAGCATTTT CASSQDIEQPQHF
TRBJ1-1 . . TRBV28 TGTGCCAGCAGCCCCCCGTATACAGATGAAGCTTTCTTT CASSPPYTDEAFF
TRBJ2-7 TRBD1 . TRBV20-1 TGCAGTGCTAGTTTGGGGACAGGCCCCCCTGAGCAGTACTTC CSASLGTGPPEQYF
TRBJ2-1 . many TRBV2 TGTGCCAGCAGCGGGAGAAGGACTACCTACAATGAGCAGTTCTTC CASSGRRTTYNEQFF
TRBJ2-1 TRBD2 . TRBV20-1 TGCAGTGCTAGTCGGGGAGGGTCCACCAATGAGCAGTTCTTC CSASRGGSTNEQFF
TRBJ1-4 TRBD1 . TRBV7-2 TGTGCCAGCAGCCAAACAGGGGCGGGTGAAAAACTGTTTTTT CASSQTGAGEKLFF
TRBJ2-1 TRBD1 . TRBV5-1 TGCGCCAGCAGCTTGGCCTACAGGGGGCGCAGGAATGAGCAGTTCTTC CASSLAYRGRRNEQFF
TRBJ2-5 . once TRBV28 TGTGCCAGCAGTCTATCGGGCCGAGGGCAAGAGACCCAGTACTTC CASSLSGRGQETQYF
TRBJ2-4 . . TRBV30 TGTGCCTGGAGGCCTACCCCGAGGGTGGCAGGGGAAAACATTCAGTACTTC CAWRPTPRVAGENIQYF
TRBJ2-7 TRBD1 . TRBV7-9 TGTGCCAGCAGCGAGGCGACAGGGCTTTACTACGAGCAGTACTTC CASSEATGLYYEQYF
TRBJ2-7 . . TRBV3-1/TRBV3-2 TGTGCCAGCAGCCAAGAATCGGGGAATAAGCAGTACTTC CASSQESGNKQYF
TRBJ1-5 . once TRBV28 TGTGCCAGCAGTGGAGGGGTTCAGCCCCAGCATTTT CASSGGVQPQHF
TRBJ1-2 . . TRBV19 TGTGCCAGTAAGGTCCGGACAGCCTATGGCTACACCTTC CASKVRTAYGYTF
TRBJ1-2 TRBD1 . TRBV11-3 TGTGCCAGCGGAGACAGGGGCCGATCGAGAGCTAACTATGGCTACACCTTC CASGDRGRSRANYGYTF